This TCR beta chain derives from a study of blood T cell repertoires in COVID-19. Study-wide background: Samples of COVID-19 (acute and convalescent) were obtained from the United States, Italy and Spain. The analysed material was cDNA or gDNA that came from T cells, B-cell-depleted T cells, or PBMCs.

Sequencing was performed with immunoSEQ multiplex PCR; in TCRdb, only in-frame clones are kept and a portion is missing. The sample records 100,000 to 150,000 clones, around 89% being singletons. Looked up from germline, CDR1 is MNHNS and CDR2 is SASEGT. Trimming took 2 bases from V and 5 from J; bases not matched to a gene: 7. CDR3 length: 15 amino acids. This clonotype originated in a man aged 45-65 years with acute or convalescent COVID-19. The V and J genes are TRBV6-1 and TRBJ2-7; 9 nucleotides align to TRBD2. The sequenced material came from peripheral blood. The CDR3 region is CASSESPAGGNEQYF. The DNA of the CDR3 is TGTGCCAGCAGTGAATCCCCTGCGGGAGGGAACGAGCAGTACTTC.